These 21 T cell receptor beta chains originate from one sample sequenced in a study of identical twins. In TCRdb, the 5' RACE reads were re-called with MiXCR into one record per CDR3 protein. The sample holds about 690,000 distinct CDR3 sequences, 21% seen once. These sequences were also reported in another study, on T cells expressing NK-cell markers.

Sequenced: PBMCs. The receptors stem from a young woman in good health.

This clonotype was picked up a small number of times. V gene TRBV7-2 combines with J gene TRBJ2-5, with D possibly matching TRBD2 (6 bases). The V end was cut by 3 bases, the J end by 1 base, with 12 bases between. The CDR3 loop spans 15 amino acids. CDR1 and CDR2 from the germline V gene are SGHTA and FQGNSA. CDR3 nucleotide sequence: TGTGCCAGCAGCTTTGCCGGGGGAGTCCAAGAGACCCAGTACTTC. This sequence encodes CASSFAGGVQETQYF.

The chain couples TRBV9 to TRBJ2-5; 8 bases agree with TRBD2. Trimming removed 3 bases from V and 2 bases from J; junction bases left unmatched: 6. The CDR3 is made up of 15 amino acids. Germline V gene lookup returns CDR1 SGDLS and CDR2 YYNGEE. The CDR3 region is CASSALAEIQETQYF. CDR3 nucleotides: TGTGCCAGCAGCGCACTAGCGGAAATTCAAGAGACCCAGTACTTC.

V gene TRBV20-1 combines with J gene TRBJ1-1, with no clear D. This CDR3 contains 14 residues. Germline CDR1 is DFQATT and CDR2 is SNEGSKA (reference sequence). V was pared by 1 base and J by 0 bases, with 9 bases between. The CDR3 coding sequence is TGCAGTGCTAGAGTGTATCCTTTGAACACTGAAGCTTTCTTT. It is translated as CSARVYPLNTEAFF.

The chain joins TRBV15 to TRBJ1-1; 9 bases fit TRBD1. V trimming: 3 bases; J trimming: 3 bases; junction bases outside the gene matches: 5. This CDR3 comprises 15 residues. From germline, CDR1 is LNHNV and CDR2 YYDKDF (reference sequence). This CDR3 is CATSRGQGKDTEAFF. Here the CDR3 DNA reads TGTGCCACCAGCAGGGGACAGGGTAAAGACACTGAAGCTTTCTTT.

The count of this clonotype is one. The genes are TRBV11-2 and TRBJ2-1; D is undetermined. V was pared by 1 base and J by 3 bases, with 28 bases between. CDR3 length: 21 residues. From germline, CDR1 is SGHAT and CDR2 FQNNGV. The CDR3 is CASSLGLEQRFHRTHYNEQFF. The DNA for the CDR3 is TGTGCCAGCAGCTTAGGCCTGGAGCAAAGGTTCCACCGAACCCACTACAATGAGCAGTTCTTC.

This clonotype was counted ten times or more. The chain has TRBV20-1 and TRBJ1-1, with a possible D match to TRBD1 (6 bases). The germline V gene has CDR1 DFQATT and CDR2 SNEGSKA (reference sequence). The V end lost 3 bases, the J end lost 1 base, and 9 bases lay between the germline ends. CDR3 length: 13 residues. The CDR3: CSASRGWNTEAFF. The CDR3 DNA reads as TGCAGTGCTAGCAGGGGATGGAACACTGAAGCTTTCTTT.

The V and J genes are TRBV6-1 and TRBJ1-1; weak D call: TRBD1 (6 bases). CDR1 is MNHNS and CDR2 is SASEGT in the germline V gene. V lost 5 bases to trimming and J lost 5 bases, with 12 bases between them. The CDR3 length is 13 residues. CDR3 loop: CASSTPGDTEAFF. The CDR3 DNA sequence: TGTGCCAGCAGTACCCCAGGGGATACTGAAGCTTTCTTT.

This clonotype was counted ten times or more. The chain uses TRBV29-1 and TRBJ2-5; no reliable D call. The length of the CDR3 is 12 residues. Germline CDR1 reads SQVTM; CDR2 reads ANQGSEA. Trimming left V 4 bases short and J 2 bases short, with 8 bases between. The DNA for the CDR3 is TGCAGCGTTGCGCTATCTCAAGAGACCCAGTACTTC. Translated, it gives CSVALSQETQYF.

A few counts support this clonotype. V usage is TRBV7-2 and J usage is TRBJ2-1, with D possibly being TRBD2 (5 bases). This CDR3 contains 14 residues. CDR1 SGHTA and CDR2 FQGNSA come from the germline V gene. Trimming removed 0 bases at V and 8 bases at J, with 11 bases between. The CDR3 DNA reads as TGTGCCAGCAGCTTAGCGCCGCGGGCCTATGAGCAGTTCTTC. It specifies CASSLAPRAYEQFF.

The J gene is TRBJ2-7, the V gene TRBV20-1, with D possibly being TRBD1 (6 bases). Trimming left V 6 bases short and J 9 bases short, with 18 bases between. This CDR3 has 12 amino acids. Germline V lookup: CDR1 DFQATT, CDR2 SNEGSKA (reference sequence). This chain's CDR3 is CSAEGHLVGQYF. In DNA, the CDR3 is TGCAGTGCCGAGGGACATTTAGTGGGGCAGTACTTC.

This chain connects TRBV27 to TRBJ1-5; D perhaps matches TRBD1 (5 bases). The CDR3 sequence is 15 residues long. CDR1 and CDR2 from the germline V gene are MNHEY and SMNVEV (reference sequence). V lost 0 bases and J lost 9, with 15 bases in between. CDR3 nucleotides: TGTGCCAGCAGTTTATCCGGGACGGTGCAAGGGCCCCAGCATTTT. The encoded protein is CASSLSGTVQGPQHF.

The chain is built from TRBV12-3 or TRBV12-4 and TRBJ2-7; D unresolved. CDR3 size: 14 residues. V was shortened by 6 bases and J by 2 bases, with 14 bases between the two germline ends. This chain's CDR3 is CASSLTERAYEQYF. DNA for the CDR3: TGTGCCAGCAGCCTGACGGAAAGGGCCTACGAGCAGTACTTC.

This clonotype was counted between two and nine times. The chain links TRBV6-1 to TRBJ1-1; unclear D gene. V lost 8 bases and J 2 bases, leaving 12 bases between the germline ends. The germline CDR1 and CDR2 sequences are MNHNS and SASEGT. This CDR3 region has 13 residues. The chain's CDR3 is CASLRDGNTEAFF. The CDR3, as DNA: TGTGCCAGCCTCCGCGATGGTAACACTGAAGCTTTCTTT.

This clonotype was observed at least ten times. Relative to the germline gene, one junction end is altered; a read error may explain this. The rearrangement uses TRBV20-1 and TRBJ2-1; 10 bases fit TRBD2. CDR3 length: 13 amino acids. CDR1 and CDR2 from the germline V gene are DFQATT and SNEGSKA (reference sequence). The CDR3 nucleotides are TGCAGCGCTAGGACTAGCGGCTACAATGAGCAGTTCTTC. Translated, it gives CSARTSGYNEQFF.

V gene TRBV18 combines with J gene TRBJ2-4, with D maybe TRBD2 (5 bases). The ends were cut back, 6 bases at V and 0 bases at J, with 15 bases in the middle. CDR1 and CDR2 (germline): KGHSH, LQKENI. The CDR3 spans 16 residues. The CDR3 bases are TGTGCCAGCTCTTTCCAGCGGACCTTAGCCAAAAACATTCAGTACTTC. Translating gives CASSFQRTLAKNIQYF.

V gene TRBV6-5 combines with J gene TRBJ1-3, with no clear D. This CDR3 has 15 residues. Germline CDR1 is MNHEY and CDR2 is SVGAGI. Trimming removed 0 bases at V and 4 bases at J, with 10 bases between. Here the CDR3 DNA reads TGTGCCAGCAGTTACTCGAGGGCCACCGGAAACACCATATATTTT. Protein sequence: CASSYSRATGNTIYF.

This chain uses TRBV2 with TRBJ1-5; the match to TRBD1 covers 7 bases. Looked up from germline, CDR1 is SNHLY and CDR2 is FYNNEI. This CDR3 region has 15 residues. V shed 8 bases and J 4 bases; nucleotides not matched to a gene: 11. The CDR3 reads CASAGGTAPNQPQHF. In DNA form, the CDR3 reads TGTGCCAGCGCCGGGGGGACAGCTCCTAATCAGCCCCAGCATTTT.

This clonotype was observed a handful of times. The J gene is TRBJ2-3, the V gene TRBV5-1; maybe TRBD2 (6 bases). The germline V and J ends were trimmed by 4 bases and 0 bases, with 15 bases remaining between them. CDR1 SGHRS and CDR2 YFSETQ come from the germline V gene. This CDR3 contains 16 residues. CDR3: CASSLGRGISTDTQYF. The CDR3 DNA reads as TGCGCCAGCAGCCTAGGGCGGGGAATAAGCACAGATACGCAGTATTTT.

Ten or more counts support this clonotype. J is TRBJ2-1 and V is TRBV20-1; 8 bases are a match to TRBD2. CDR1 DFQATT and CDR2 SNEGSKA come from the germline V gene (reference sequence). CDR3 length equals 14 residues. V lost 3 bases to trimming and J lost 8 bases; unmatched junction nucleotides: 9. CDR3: CSASRSGGRDEQFF. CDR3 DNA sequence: TGCAGTGCTAGTAGGTCGGGAGGGCGGGATGAGCAGTTCTTC.

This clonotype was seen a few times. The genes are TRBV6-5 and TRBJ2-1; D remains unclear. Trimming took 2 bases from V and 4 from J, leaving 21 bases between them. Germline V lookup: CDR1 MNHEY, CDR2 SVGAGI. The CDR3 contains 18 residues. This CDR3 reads CASSYAPSAGRVYNEQFF. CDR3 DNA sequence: TGTGCCAGCAGTTACGCTCCGAGTGCCGGACGGGTTTACAATGAGCAGTTCTTC.

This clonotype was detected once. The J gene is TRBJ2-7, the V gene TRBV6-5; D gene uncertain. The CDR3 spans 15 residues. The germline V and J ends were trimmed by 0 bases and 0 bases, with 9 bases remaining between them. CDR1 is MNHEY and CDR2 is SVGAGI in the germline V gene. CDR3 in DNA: TGTGCCAGCAGTTACTCGAGACGGTACTCCTACGAGCAGTACTTC. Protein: CASSYSRRYSYEQYF.